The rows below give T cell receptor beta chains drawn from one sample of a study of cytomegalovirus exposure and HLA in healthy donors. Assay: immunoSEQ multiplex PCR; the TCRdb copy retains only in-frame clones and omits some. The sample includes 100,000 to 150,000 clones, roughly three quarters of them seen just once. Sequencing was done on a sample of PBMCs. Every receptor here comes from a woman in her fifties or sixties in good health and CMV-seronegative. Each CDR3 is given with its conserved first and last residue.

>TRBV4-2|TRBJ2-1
CASSPSPGEGGAFYNEQFF
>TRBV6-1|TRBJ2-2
CASSAGQGVYTGELFF
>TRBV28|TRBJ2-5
CASRVGGGETQYF
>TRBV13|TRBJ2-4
CASSLRGDRNIQYF
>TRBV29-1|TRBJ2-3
CSGGTSGTDTQYF
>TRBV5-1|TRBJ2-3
CASSPRVSTDTQYF
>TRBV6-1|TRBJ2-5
CAAALAPAETQYF
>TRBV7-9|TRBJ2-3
CASSPKSTDTQYF
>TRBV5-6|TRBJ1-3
CASSPGQSSGNTIYF
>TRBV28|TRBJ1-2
CASTYGRAYGYTF
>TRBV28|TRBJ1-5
CASSNPQGYQPQHF
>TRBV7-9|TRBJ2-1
CASSTSRTGTKACNEQFF
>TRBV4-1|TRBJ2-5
CASSLAVQETQYF
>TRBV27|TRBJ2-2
CASTRQGGSGELFF